This passage covers 16 T cell receptor beta chains from one sample sequenced in a study of identifying expanded T cells in peripheral blood. This table comes from immunoSEQ multiplex PCR, and its TCRdb copy is limited to in-frame clones, with some not included. The data show tens of thousands of clones, with approximately 90% seen just once and around 20% held by the top ten. The specimen was blood. Every receptor here comes from a person aged 18 to 69 in good health.

The chain employs TRBV2 and TRBJ2-5; 7 bases match TRBD2. Germline V gene lookup returns CDR1 SNHLY and CDR2 FYNNEI. The CDR3 loop spans 14 amino acids. CDR3 DNA sequence: TGTTCCGACAGTCAGAGCGGGGACGGAGAGACCCAGTACTTC. Translated, it gives CSDSQSGDGETQYF.

This clone was recorded once. J is TRBJ1-5 and V is TRBV5-6; 8 nucleotides align to TRBD1. The J segment lost 0 bases and the V segment lost 2 bases, leaving 7 bases of the junction unmatched. The germline gives CDR1 SGHDT, CDR2 YYEEEE. This CDR3 has 17 amino acids. CDR3 nucleotides: TGTGCCAGCAGCTTTTCTACAGGGGGATATAGCAATCAGCCCCAGCATTTT. Residues: CASSFSTGGYSNQPQHF.

The rearrangement links TRBV7-9 to TRBJ1-5; D is ambiguous. CDR3 length: 13 amino acids. Trimming stripped 7 bases from V and 3 bases from J, with 10 bases between. In germline, CDR1 is SEHNR, CDR2 FQNEAQ (reference sequence). The CDR3 reads CASTMGSNQPQHF. The CDR3 coding sequence is TGTGCCAGCACCATGGGGTCCAATCAGCCCCAGCATTTT.

The V gene is TRBV28, the J gene TRBJ2-1; 12 positions agree with TRBD2. The trim removed 6 bases at V and 8 bases at J, leaving 11 bases unmatched. CDR3 size: 16 residues. Looked up from germline, CDR1 is MDHEN and CDR2 is SYDVKM. The CDR3, as DNA: TGTGCCAGCAGCGAAACGTCTAGCGGGGGGGCCCATGAGCAGTTCTTC. It specifies CASSETSSGGAHEQFF.

The chain uses TRBV27 and TRBJ1-2, with D hard to call. The V and J ends lost 0 bases and 2 bases respectively, with 7 bases between them. Germline assignment: CDR1 MNHEY and CDR2 SMNVEV (reference sequence). This CDR3 contains 14 residues. The CDR3 DNA reads as TGTGCCAGCAGTTTATCGGCCAGGAACTATGGCTACACCTTC. It specifies CASSLSARNYGYTF.

The chain links TRBV4-2 to TRBJ1-5; D is perhaps TRBD1 (5 bases). Per the germline V gene, CDR1 is LGHNA and CDR2 is YNFKEQ. V lost 0 bases to trimming and J lost 6 bases, with 24 bases between them. CDR3 length: 19 amino acids. The CDR3 sequence: CASSQDLAGHVTVAQPQHF. The CDR3 DNA sequence: TGTGCCAGCAGCCAAGACCTGGCAGGGCACGTTACGGTAGCTCAGCCCCAGCATTTT.

The chain carries TRBV6-5 and TRBJ2-7, with 7 bases aligning to TRBD2. Trimming removed 6 bases from V and 5 bases from J; junction bases left unmatched: 7. This CDR3 is built from 13 residues. Germline CDR1 is MNHEY and CDR2 is SVGAGI. The CDR3 nucleotides are TGTGCCAGCAGGGGAGACCGGGGGGACGAGCAGTACTTC. This codes for CASRGDRGDEQYF.

This clone was seen more than once but under ten times. The chain has TRBV11-2 and TRBJ2-2, with TRBD2 identical over 9 bases. The CDR3 has 16 residues. V lost 4 bases, J lost 6 bases, and 9 bases stayed unmatched. Germline V gives CDR1 SGHAT, CDR2 FQNNGV. DNA of the CDR3: TGTGCCAGCAGCTACCCGGGACTAGCTAGTGCCGGGGAGCTGTTTTTT. Its translation: CASSYPGLASAGELFF.

The chain links TRBV29-1 to TRBJ1-2; D is uncertain. The V and J ends lost 4 bases and 0 bases respectively, with 12 bases between them. The CDR3 extends over 14 amino acids. Germline lookup yields CDR1 SQVTM and CDR2 ANQGSEA. The CDR3 loop is CSVGFRLANYGYTF. Here the CDR3 DNA reads TGCAGCGTTGGGTTTCGGTTAGCTAACTATGGCTACACCTTC. Supplemented by reference TRBV29-1 and TRBJ1-2, the full variable domain reads SAVISQKPSRDICQRGTSLTIQCQVDSQVTMMFWYRQQPGQSLTLIATANQGSEATYESGFVIDKFPISRPNLTFSTLTVSNMSPEDSSIYLCSVGFRLANYGYTFGSGTRLTVV.

The chain recombines TRBV6-5 with TRBJ1-2; D is unresolved. V lost 8 bases and J 3 bases, leaving 7 bases between the germline ends. Germline V gene sequence: CDR1 MNHEY, CDR2 SVGAGI. The CDR3 covers 11 residues. CDR3 residues: CASQDDYGYTF. The CDR3 DNA follows: TGTGCCAGCCAAGACGACTATGGCTACACCTTC.

The chain recombines TRBV5-1 with TRBJ1-2; a weak D match, TRBD1 (6 bases). Germline V gene data show CDR1 as SGHRS and CDR2 as YFSETQ. The V gene lost 5 bases and the J gene lost 5 bases, with 28 bases spanning the gap. CDR3 length equals 18 residues. In DNA form, the CDR3 reads TGCGCCAGCAGTCTCCTGGGCGGCGGAAGGGGGAATGAATATGGCTACACCTTC. Protein sequence: CASSLLGGGRGNEYGYTF.

This chain joins TRBV19 and TRBJ2-5, with D perhaps TRBD2 (6 bases). Germline V gene data show CDR1 as LNHDA and CDR2 as SQIVND (reference sequence). The V gene lost 5 bases and the J gene lost 7 bases, with 17 bases spanning the gap. This CDR3 spans 14 amino acids. The CDR3 sequence: CASSGAGLARTQYF. The CDR3 coding sequence is TGTGCCAGTAGTGGGGCCGGCCTAGCGAGGACCCAGTACTTC.

This clone was counted once. The chain employs TRBV5-4 and TRBJ2-7; D call uncertain. CDR3 size: 14 residues. Trimming removed 5 bases at V and 5 bases at J, with 17 bases between. Germline lookup yields CDR1 SGHNT and CDR2 YYREEE (reference sequence). CDR3 sequence (DNA): TGTGCCAGCAGTGTGGTTGGGGTAAGGAACGAGCAGTACTTC. Encoded protein: CASSVVGVRNEQYF.

V gene TRBV19 combines with J gene TRBJ1-6; tentative D call: TRBD1 (6 bases). V was pared by 4 bases and J by 10 bases, with 14 bases between. The germline V gene encodes CDR1 LNHDA and CDR2 SQIVND (reference sequence). CDR3 length equals 14 residues. CDR3 nucleotides: TGTGCCAGTAGTACCGCGGAACAGGGCTCACCCCTCCACTTT. This codes for CASSTAEQGSPLHF.

This chain uses TRBV5-1 with TRBJ2-5, with D unresolved. Germline assignment: CDR1 SGHRS and CDR2 YFSETQ. The CDR3 totals 15 residues. Trimming cost V 0 bases and J 2 bases, with 11 bases left between them. In DNA, the CDR3 is TGCGCCAGCAGCTTGGGACGTGCTGGACAAGAGACCCAGTACTTC. Amino acid sequence: CASSLGRAGQETQYF.

The CDR3, as DNA: TGCGCCAGCAGCCTGAGCGCACTTCCGTCCCAACACTCCTACAATGAGCAGTTCTTC. This gives the protein CASSLSALPSQHSYNEQFF. The chain joins TRBV4-3 to TRBJ2-1; no clear D. Trimming pared 4 bases from V and 0 bases from J, leaving 22 bases between. The CDR3 covers 19 residues. Germline V gene data show CDR1 as LGHNA and CDR2 as YSLEER.